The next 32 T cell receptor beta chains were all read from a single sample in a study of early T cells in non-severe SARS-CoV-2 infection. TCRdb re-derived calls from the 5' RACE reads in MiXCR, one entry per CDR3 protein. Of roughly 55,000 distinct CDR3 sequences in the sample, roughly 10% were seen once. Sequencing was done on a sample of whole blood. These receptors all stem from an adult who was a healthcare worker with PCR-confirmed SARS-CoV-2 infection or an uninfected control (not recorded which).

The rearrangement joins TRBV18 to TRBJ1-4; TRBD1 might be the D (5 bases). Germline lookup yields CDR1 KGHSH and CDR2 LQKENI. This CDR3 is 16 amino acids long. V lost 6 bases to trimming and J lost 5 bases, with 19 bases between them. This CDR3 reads CASSTDATGLNEKLFF. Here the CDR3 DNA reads TGTGCCAGCTCCACTGATGCGACGGGGCTCAATGAAAAACTGTTTTTT.

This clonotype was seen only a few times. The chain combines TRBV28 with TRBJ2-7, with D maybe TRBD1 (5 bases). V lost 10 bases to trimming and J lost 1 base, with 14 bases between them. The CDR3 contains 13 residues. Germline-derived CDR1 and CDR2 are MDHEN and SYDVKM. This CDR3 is CAIGVGVSYEQYF. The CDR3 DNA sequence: TGTGCCATAGGGGTAGGGGTTTCCTACGAGCAGTACTTC.

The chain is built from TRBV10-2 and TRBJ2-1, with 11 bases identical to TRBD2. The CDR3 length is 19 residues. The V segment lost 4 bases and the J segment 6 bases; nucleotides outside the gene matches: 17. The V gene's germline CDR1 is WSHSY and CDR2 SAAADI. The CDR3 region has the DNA TGCGCCAGCAGTGTGCGGGAGAATAGCGGGAGGGCCTCCGGCAATGAGCAGTTCTTC. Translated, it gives CASSVRENSGRASGNEQFF.

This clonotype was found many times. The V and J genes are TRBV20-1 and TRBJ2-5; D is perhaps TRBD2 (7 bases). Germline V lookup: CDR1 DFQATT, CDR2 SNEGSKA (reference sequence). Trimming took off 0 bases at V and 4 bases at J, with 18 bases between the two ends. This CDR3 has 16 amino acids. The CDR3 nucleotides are TGCAGTGCTAGAGACCCCCACGGGGGGCTCGCAGAGACCCAGTACTTC. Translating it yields CSARDPHGGLAETQYF.

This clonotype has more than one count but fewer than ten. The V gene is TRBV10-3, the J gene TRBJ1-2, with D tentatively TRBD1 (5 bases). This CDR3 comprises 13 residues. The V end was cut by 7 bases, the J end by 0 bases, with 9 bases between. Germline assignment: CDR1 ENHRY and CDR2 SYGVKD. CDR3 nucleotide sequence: TGTGCCATCAACCAGGGATCTAACTATGGCTACACCTTC. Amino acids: CAINQGSNYGYTF.

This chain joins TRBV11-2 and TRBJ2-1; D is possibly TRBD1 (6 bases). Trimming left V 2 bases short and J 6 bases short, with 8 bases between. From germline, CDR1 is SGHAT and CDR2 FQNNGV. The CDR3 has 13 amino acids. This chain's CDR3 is CASSLQGLNEQFF. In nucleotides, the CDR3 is TGTGCCAGCAGCTTACAGGGGCTCAATGAGCAGTTCTTC.

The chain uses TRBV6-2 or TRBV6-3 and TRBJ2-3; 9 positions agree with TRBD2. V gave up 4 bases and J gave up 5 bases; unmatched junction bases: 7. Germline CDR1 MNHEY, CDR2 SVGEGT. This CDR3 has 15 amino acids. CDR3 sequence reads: CASSSLAGLVDTQYF. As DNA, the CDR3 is TGTGCCAGCAGTTCCCTAGCGGGATTGGTAGATACGCAGTATTTT.

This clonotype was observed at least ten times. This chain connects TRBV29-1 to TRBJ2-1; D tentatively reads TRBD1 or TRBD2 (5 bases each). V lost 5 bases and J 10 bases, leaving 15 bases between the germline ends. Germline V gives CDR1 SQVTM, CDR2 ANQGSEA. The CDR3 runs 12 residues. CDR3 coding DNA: TGCAGCGTTCCCTTAAGAGGGGCAGAGCAGTTCTTC. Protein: CSVPLRGAEQFF.

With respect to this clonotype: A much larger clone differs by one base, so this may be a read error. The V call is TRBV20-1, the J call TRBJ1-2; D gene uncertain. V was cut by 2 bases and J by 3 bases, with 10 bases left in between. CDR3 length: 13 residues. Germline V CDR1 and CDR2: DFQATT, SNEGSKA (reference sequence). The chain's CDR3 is CSARFLRDYGYTF. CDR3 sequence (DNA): TGCAGTGCTAGATTTTTGCGGGACTATGGCTACACCTTC.

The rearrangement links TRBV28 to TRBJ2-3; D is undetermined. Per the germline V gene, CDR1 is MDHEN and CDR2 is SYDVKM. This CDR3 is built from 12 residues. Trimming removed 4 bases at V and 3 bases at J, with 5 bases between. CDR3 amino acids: CASSYRTDTQYF. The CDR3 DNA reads TGTGCCAGCAGTTACCGGACAGATACGCAGTATTTT.

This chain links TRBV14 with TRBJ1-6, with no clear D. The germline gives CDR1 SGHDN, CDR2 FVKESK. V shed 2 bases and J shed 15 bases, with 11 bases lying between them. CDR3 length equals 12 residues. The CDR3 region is CASSQSSGSLHF. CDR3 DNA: TGTGCCAGCAGCCAAAGTTCGGGAAGCCTCCACTTT.

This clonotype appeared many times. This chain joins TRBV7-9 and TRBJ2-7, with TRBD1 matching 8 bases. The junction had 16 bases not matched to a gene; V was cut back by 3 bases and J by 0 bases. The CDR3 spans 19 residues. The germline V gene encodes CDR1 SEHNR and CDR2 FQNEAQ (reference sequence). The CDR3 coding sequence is TGTGCCAGCAGCTTGCTATCCCGGCGCGGACAGGGAATCTCCTACGAGCAGTACTTC. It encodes CASSLLSRRGQGISYEQYF.

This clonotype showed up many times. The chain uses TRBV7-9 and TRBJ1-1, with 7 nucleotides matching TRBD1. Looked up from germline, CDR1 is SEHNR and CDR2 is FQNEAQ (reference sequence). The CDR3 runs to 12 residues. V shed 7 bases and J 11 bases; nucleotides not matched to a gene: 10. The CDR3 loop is CASTYKTGSAFF. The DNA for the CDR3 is TGTGCCAGCACCTATAAGACAGGGAGTGCTTTCTTT.

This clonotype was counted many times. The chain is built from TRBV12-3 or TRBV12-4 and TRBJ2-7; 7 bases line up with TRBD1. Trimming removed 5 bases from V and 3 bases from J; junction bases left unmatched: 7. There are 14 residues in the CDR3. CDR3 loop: CASSLRDSDYEQYF. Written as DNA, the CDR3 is TGTGCCAGCAGTCTCCGGGACAGTGACTACGAGCAGTACTTC.

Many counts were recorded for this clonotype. CDR3 nucleotides: TGTGCCAGCAGTCATTGGGACAGAGAAGCTTTCTTT. Translating gives CASSHWDREAFF. The J gene is TRBJ1-1, the V gene TRBV5-5, with 7 positions matching TRBD1. The CDR3 extends over 12 amino acids. V lost 5 bases to trimming and J lost 8 bases; unmatched junction nucleotides: 6. CDR1 and CDR2 from the germline V gene are SGHKS and YYEKEE (reference sequence).

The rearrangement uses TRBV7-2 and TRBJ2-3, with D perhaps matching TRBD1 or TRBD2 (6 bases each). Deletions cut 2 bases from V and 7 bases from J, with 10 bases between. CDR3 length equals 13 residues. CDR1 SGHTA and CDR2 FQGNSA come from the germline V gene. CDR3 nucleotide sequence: TGTGCCAGCAGCTTACCGGGGGCGAATACGCAGTATTTT. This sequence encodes CASSLPGANTQYF. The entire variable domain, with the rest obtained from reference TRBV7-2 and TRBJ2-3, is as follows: GAGVSQSPSNKVTEKGKDVELRCDPISGHTALYWYRQSLGQGLEFLIYFQGNSAPDKSGLPSDRFSAERTGGSVSTLTIQRTQQEDSAVYLCASSLPGANTQYFGPGTRLTVL.

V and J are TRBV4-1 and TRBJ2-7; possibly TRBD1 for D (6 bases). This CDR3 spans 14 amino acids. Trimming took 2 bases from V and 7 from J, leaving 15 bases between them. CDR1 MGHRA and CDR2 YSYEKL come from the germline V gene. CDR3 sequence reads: CASSQHRATKEQYF. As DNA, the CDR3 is TGCGCCAGCAGCCAACACAGGGCCACGAAGGAGCAGTACTTC.

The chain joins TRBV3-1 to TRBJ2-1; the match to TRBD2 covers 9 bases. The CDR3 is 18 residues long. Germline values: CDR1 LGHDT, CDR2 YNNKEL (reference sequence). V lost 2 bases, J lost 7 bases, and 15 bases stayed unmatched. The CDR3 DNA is TGTGCCAGCAGCCAAAACTTAATTGGCGGGAGGGCTTCAAATGAGCAGTTCTTC. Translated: CASSQNLIGGRASNEQFF.

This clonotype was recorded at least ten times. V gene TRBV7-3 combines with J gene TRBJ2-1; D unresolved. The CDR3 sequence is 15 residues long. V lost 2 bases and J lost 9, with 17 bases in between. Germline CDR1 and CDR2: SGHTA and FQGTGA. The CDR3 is CASSLSSNPETEQFF. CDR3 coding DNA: TGTGCCAGCAGCTTATCAAGTAATCCGGAAACTGAGCAGTTCTTC.

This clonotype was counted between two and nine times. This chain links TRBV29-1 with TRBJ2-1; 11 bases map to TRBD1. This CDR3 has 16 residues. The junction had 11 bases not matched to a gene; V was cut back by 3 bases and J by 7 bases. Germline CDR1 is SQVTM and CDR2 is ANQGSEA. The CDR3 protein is CSVDIRTGGAGNEQFF. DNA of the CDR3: TGCAGCGTTGATATTCGGACAGGGGGCGCAGGAAATGAGCAGTTCTTC.

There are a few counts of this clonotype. CDR3 DNA sequence: TGCAGCGTGATGGGCGGACAGGGAACAGATACGCAGTATTTT. This encodes CSVMGGQGTDTQYF. The V call is TRBV29-1, the J call TRBJ2-3; TRBD1 matches at 8 bases. The V gene end was trimmed by 6 bases and the J gene end by 3 bases; junction bases not matched to a gene: 8. Germline V lookup: CDR1 SQVTM, CDR2 ANQGSEA. This CDR3 region has 14 residues.

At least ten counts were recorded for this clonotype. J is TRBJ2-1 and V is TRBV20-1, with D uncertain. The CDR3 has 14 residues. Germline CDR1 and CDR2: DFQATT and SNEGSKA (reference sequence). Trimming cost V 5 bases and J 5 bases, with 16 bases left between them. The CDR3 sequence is CSAYLPNGDNEQFF. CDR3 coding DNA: TGCAGTGCTTACCTACCAAACGGAGACAATGAGCAGTTCTTC.

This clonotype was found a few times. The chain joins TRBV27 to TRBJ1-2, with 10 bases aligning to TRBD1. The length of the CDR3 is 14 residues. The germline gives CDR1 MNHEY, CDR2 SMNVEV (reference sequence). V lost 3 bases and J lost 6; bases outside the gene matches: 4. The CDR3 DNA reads TGTGCCAGCAGTTTTAGGACAGGGGGGGATGGCTACACCTTC. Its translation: CASSFRTGGDGYTF.

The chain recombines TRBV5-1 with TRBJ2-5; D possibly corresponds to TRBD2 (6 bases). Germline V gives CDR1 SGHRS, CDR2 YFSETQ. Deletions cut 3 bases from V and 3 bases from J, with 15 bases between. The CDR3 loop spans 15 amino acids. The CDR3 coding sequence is TGCGCCAGCAGCTCCGGGACTTTTGGGGAAGAGACCCAGTACTTC. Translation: CASSSGTFGEETQYF. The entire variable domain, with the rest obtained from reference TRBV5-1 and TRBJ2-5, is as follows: KAGVTQTPRYLIKTRGQQVTLSCSPISGHRSVSWYQQTPGQGLQFLFEYFSETQRNKGNFPGRFSGRQFSNSRSEMNVSTLELGDSALYLCASSSGTFGEETQYFGPGTRLLVL.

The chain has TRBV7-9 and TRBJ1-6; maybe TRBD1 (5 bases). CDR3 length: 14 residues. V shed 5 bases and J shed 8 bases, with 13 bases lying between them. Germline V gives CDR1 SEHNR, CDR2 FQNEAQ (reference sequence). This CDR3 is CASSPGQWDSPLHF. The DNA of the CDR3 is TGTGCCAGCAGCCCGGGGCAGTGGGATTCACCCCTCCACTTT.

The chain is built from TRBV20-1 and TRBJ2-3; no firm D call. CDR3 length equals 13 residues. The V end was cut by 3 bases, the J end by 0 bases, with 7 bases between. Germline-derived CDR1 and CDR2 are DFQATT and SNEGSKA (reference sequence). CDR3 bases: TGCAGTGCTAGCCTGGTTAGCACAGATACGCAGTATTTT. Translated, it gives CSASLVSTDTQYF.

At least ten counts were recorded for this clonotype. CDR3 in amino acids: CSAGGVGQETQYF. The CDR3 coding sequence is TGCAGCGCAGGCGGGGTTGGACAAGAGACCCAGTACTTC. The chain links TRBV29-1 to TRBJ2-5; weak D call: TRBD2 (6 bases). The CDR3 totals 13 residues. V gave up 7 bases and J gave up 2 bases, with 14 bases separating them. CDR1 and CDR2 (germline): SQVTM, ANQGSEA.

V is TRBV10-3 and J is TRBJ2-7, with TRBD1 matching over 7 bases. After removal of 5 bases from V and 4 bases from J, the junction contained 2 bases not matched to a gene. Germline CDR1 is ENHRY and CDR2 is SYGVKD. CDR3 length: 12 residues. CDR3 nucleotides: TGTGCCATCAGTACAGGGGAGTACGAGCAGTACTTC. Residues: CAISTGEYEQYF.

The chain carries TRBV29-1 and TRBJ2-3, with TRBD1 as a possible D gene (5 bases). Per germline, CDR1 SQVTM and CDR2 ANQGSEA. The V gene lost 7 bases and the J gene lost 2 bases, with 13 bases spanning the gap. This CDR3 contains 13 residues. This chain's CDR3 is CSGGREITDTQYF. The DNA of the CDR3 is TGCAGCGGCGGCAGGGAAATCACAGATACGCAGTATTTT.

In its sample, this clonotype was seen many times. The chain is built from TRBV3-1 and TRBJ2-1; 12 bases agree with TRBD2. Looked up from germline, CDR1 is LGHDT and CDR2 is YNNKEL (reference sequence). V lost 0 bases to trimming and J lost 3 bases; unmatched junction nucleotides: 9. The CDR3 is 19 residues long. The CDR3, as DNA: TGTGCCAGCAGCCAAGACCGGGCTAGCGGGGGGGCTATCTACAATGAGCAGTTCTTC. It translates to CASSQDRASGGAIYNEQFF.

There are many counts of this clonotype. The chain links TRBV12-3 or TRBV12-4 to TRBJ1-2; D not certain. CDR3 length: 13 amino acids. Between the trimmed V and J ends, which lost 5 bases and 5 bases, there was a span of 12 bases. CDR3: CASSQDGEYGYTF. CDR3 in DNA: TGTGCCAGCAGTCAGGACGGAGAATATGGCTACACCTTC.

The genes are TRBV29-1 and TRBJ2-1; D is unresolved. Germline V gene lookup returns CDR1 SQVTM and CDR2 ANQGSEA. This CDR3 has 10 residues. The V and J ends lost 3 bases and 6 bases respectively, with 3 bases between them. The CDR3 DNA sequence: TGCAGCGTTGAGAGCAATGAGCAGTTCTTC. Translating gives CSVESNEQFF.